A selection of T cell receptor beta chains follows, all from one sample in a study of sequential checkpoint blockade in melanoma. Assay used: immunoSEQ multiplex PCR; TCRdb lists only in-frame clones, some missing. The sample consists of 4,500 to 5,500 clones, around 55% of them appearing once. The sequences come from CD8+ T cells sorted from blood (inferred from file names), collected from a patient given nivolumab and ipilimumab in sequence. The receptors originated from a human donor with melanoma. The CDR3 runs from the conserved cysteine through the conserved F or W. D genes are given only for firm matches. Clone sizes are given selectively: once, few, many, or a class where the clone is expanded.

d_gene	abundance	j_gene	v_gene	len	CDR3aa	CDR3nt
TRBD1	.	TRBJ1-1	TRBV19	11	CATRQGPEAFF	TGTGCCACAAGACAGGGTCCTGAAGCTTTCTTT
TRBD1	.	TRBJ1-1	TRBV19	15	CASRYLRGPDTEAFF	TGTGCCAGTAGATATTTAAGGGGGCCGGACACTGAAGCTTTCTTT
TRBD1	.	TRBJ2-7	TRBV6-5	15	CASSYNGQGSYEQYF	TGTGCCAGCAGTTACAACGGACAGGGGTCCTACGAGCAGTACTTC
.	.	TRBJ1-1	TRBV9	13	CASSVDVTSEAFF	TGTGCCAGCAGCGTAGATGTGACTTCTGAAGCTTTCTTT
.	.	TRBJ2-3	TRBV28	14	CASSFVAGTDTQYF	TGTGCCAGCAGTTTCGTAGCGGGCACAGATACGCAGTATTTT
.	.	TRBJ1-4	TRBV9	14	CANSVGGGDEKLFF	TGTGCCAACAGCGTAGGAGGTGGCGATGAAAAACTGTTTTTT
TRBD2	.	TRBJ2-2	TRBV5-1	14	CASRERDQTGELFF	TGCGCCAGCAGGGAGCGGGACCAGACCGGGGAGCTGTTTTTT
.	.	TRBJ1-5	TRBV28	15	CASSLGSGSNQPQHF	TGTGCCAGCAGTTTAGGCTCAGGGAGCAATCAGCCCCAGCATTTT
.	.	TRBJ2-7	TRBV7-2	12	CASSSERYEQYF	TGTGCCAGCAGCTCGGAGCGATACGAGCAGTACTTC
TRBD2	.	TRBJ2-3	TRBV6-1	17	CASSEPAGARFADTQYF	TGTGCCAGCAGTGAACCCGCGGGAGCCAGATTTGCAGATACGCAGTATTTT
TRBD2	.	TRBJ2-7	TRBV30	13	CAWSQGLAGPSNF	TGTGCCTGGAGTCAGGGACTAGCGGGGCCTAGTAACTTC
.	medium-sized	TRBJ1-3	TRBV7-3	12	CASSLRGDTIYF	TGTGCCAGCAGCTTAAGGGGGGACACCATATATTTT
.	.	TRBJ2-1	TRBV30	15	CAWSDSLSSYNEQFF	TGTGCCTGGAGCGATAGCTTGAGCTCCTACAATGAGCAGTTCTTC
TRBD1	.	TRBJ1-2	TRBV15	13	CATSPTGNYGYTF	TGTGCCACCAGCCCGACAGGGAACTATGGCTACACCTTC
.	.	TRBJ2-7	TRBV5-1	13	CASSFVQGGEQYF	TGCGCCAGCAGCTTCGTTCAGGGCGGCGAGCAGTACTTC
TRBD2	.	TRBJ2-1	TRBV7-9	16	CASSVMGLADYNEQFF	TGTGCCAGCAGCGTAATGGGACTAGCGGACTACAATGAGCAGTTCTTC
TRBD2	.	TRBJ2-3	TRBV4-3	16	CASSPEAGGGPDTQYF	TGCGCCAGCAGCCCTGAGGCGGGAGGGGGGCCAGATACGCAGTATTTT
TRBD2	.	TRBJ2-7	TRBV14	15	CASSQTSASSYEQYF	TGTGCCAGCAGCCAAACTAGCGCCAGCTCCTACGAGCAGTACTTC
.	.	TRBJ2-4	TRBV5-1	14	CASSLAGVPNIQYF	TGCGCCAGCAGCTTGGCCGGAGTCCCAAACATTCAGTACTTC
.	large	TRBJ2-7	TRBV28	13	CASSLTRQNEQYF	TGTGCCAGCAGTTTAACGCGACAGAACGAGCAGTACTTC
.	few	TRBJ2-7	TRBV4-3	15	CASSQDRGQSYEQYF	TGCGCCAGCAGCCAAGATCGTGGACAGTCCTACGAGCAGTACTTC
.	.	TRBJ1-1	TRBV19	13	CASSITRNTEAFF	TGTGCCAGTAGTATTACACGGAACACTGAAGCTTTCTTT
.	once	TRBJ2-5	TRBV29-1	15	CSVEDRGTDWETQYF	TGCAGCGTTGAAGATCGGGGGACGGATTGGGAGACCCAGTACTTC
.	.	TRBJ2-3	TRBV29-1	12	CSVESSTDTQYF	TGCAGCGTTGAAAGCAGCACAGATACGCAGTATTTT
TRBD1	few	TRBJ1-4	TRBV19	15	CASSSTGGLNAELFF	TGTGCCAGTAGTAGCACAGGGGGCCTGAATGCAGAACTGTTTTTT
.	.	TRBJ1-5	TRBV19	11	CASSIGGDEHF	TGTGCCAGTAGTATAGGGGGGGATGAGCATTTT
TRBD1	.	TRBJ2-1	TRBV7-8	13	CASSLEGRQGAFF	TGTGCCAGCAGCTTAGAGGGCAGACAGGGGGCGTTCTTC
.	.	TRBJ2-2	TRBV19	15	CASSIDAGRSGELFF	TGTGCCAGTAGTATAGATGCGGGACGATCCGGGGAGCTGTTTTTT
.	once	TRBJ2-1	TRBV7-9	12	CASSAGYNEQFF	TGTGCCAGCAGCGCGGGGTACAATGAGCAGTTCTTC
TRBD2	.	TRBJ2-3	TRBV7-3	17	CASSLGPSGRGTDTQYF	TGTGCCAGCAGCTTAGGACCAAGTGGGAGGGGCACAGATACGCAGTATTTT
TRBD1	.	TRBJ1-1	TRBV7-6	16	CASSFGTGNMNTEAFF	TGTGCCAGCAGCTTCGGGACAGGGAACATGAACACTGAAGCTTTCTTT
.	.	TRBJ2-7	TRBV28	15	CASTTETGETYEQYF	TGTGCCAGCACCACCGAGACGGGAGAAACCTACGAGCAGTACTTC
TRBD1	.	TRBJ1-4	TRBV7-8	15	CASSARQGANEKLFF	TGTGCCAGCAGCGCCCGACAGGGGGCTAATGAAAAACTGTTTTTT
.	.	TRBJ2-5	TRBV2	12	CASSGHSWEQYF	TGTGCCAGCAGTGGCCATTCTTGGGAGCAGTACTTC
TRBD1	few	TRBJ2-2	TRBV18	14	CASSPTGESGELFF	TGTGCCAGCTCGCCTACAGGGGAGAGCGGGGAGCTGTTTTTT
TRBD1	.	TRBJ1-1	TRBV5-1	12	CASSLTGGEAFF	TGCGCCAGCAGCCTGACAGGGGGTGAAGCTTTCTTT
.	.	TRBJ2-3	TRBV28	16	CASSLIAIGAADTQYF	TGTGCCAGCAGTTTAATAGCAATTGGGGCGGCAGATACGCAGTATTTT
.	few	TRBJ1-2	TRBV5-8	14	CASSLATGYDGYTF	TGTGCCAGCAGCTTGGCCACAGGGTATGATGGCTACACCTTC
.	few	TRBJ2-7	TRBV4-3	13	CASSQGRGGEQYF	TGCGCCAGCAGCCAAGGAAGGGGGGGGGAGCAGTACTTC
.	.	TRBJ2-4	TRBV6-1	13	CASMPPQIDIQYF	TGTGCCAGCATGCCACCGCAGATTGACATTCAGTACTTC
TRBD2	.	TRBJ2-1	TRBV6-1	15	CASSQLAGGYNEQFF	TGTGCCAGCAGCCAACTAGCGGGAGGGTACAATGAGCAGTTCTTC
.	few	TRBJ1-2	TRBV7-9	13	CASSPQTDNGYTF	TGTGCCAGCAGCCCCCAGACGGACAACGGCTACACCTTC
TRBD2	once	TRBJ2-3	TRBV28	15	CASRRTSGRSDTQYF	TGTGCCAGCAGGAGGACTAGCGGAAGATCAGATACGCAGTATTTT
.	.	TRBJ2-1	TRBV29-1	15	CSVVLHAAGINEQFF	TGCAGCGTTGTCCTACACGCGGCGGGAATCAATGAGCAGTTCTTC
.	.	TRBJ2-7	TRBV11-2	13	CASSSYGGDEQYF	TGTGCCAGCAGCTCGTACGGAGGGGACGAGCAGTACTTC
.	.	TRBJ2-7	TRBV19	14	CASSIAGKIYEQYF	TGTGCCAGTAGTATCGCAGGGAAAATCTACGAGCAGTACTTC
TRBD1	few	TRBJ1-2	TRBV12-5	12	CASSTGTRGYTF	TGTGCTAGCTCGACAGGGACGAGAGGCTACACCTTC
TRBD1	.	TRBJ1-1	TRBV19	14	CASTLGQGNTEAFF	TGTGCCAGTACTCTCGGACAGGGGAACACTGAAGCTTTCTTT
.	few	TRBJ2-7	TRBV14	12	CASSQGGNEQYF	TGTGCCAGCAGCCAGGGAGGAAACGAGCAGTACTTC